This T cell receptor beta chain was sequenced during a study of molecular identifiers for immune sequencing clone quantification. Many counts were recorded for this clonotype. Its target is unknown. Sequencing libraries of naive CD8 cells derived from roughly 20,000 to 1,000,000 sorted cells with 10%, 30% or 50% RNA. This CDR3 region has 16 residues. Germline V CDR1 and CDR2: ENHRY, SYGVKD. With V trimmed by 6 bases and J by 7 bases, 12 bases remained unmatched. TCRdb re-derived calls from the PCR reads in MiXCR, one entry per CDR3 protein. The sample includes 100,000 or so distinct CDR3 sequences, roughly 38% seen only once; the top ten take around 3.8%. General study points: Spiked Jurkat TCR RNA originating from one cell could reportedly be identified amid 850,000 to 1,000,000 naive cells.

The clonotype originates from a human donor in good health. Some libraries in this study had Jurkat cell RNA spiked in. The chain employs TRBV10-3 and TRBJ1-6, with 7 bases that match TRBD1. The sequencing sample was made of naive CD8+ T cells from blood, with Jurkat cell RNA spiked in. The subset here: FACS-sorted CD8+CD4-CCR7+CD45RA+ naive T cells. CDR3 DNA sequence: TGTGCCATCAGAAAATCTGGCGACAGGGTAAATTCACCCCTCCACTTT. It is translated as CAIRKSGDRVNSPLHF.